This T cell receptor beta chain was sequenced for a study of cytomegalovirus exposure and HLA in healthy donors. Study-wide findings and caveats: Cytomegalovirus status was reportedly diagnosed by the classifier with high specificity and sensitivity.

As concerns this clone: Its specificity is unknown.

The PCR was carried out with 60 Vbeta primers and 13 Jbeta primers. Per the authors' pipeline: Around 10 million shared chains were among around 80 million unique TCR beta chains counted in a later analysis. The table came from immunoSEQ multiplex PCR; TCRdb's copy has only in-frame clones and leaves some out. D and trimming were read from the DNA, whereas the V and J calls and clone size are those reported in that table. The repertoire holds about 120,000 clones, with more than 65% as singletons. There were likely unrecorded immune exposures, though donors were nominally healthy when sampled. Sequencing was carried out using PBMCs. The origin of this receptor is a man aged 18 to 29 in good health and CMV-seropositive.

CDR3: CASSFRPGYHQETQYF. CDR3 bases: TGTGCCAGCAGCTTTCGTCCAGGGTACCACCAAGAGACCCAGTACTTC. This chain links TRBV7-9 with TRBJ2-5, with a tentative D call TRBD1 (5 bases). Between the trimmed V and J ends, which lost 3 bases and 0 bases, there was a span of 14 bases. The CDR3 runs to 16 residues. The V gene's germline CDR1 is SEHNR and CDR2 FQNEAQ (reference sequence).